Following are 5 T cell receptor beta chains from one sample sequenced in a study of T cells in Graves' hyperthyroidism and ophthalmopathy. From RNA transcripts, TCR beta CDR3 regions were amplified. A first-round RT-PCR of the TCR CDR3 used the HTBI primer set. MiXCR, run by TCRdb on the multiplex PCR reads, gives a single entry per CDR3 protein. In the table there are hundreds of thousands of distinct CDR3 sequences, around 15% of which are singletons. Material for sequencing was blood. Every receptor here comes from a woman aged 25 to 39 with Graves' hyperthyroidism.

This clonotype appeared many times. CDR3 residues: CASSENDQRQFF. The CDR3 DNA sequence: TGTGCCAGCAGTGAGAATGACCAAAGGCAGTTCTTC. V usage is TRBV6-1 and J usage is TRBJ2-1; D call uncertain. Trimming took 3 bases from V and 12 from J, leaving 12 bases between them. CDR1 MNHNS and CDR2 SASEGT come from the germline V gene. This CDR3 is 12 amino acids long.

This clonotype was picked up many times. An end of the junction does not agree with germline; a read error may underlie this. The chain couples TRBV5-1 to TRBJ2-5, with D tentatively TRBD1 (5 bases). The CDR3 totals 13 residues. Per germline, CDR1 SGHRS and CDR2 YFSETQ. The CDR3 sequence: CASSLGDQETQYF. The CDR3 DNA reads TGTGCCAGCAGTTTAGGGGACCAAGAGACCCAGTACTTC.

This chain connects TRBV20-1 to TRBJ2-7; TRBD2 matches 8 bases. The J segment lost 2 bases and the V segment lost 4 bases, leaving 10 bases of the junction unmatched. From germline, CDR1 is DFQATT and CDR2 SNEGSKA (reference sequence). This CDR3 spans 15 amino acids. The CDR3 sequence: CSATAPGLVTYEQYF. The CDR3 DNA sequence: TGCAGTGCTACCGCTCCGGGACTAGTGACCTACGAGCAGTACTTC.

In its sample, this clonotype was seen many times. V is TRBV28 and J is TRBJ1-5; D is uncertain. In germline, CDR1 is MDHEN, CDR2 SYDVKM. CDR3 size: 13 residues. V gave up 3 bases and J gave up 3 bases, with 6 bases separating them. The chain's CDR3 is CASSLTNNQPQHF. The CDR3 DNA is TGTGCCAGCAGTTTGACTAACAATCAGCCCCAGCATTTT.

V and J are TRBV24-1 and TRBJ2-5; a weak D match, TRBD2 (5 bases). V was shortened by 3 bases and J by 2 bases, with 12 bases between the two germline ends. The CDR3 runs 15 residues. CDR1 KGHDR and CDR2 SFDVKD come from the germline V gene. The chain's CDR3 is CATSDISGGQETQYF. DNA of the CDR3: TGTGCCACCAGTGATATAAGCGGAGGTCAAGAGACCCAGTACTTC.